The following is a T cell receptor beta chain sequence with its context. There are many counts of this clonotype. It has no known antigen specificity. The input lacks base qualities; no much larger clone sits a single base away. This sample is drawn from a study of T cells after yellow fever vaccination (dated by TCRdb to the late 2010s). Concerning the study at large: The SMART-Seq v4 Ultra Low Input RNA kit was used to prepare libraries from fractions with low cell numbers. Two healthy male donors, one aged 18 to 30 and one aged 30 to 40 years, made up the cohort. To track T-cell clones before and after primary and booster YFV17D yellow fever vaccination, bulk TCR alpha and beta repertoires were sequenced longitudinally. Bulk PBMC replicates and cell subsets were isolated from blood drawn at multiple timepoints before and after both primary and secondary immunization. Findings and caveats that apply to the study as a whole: The secondary T-cell response was weaker than the primary response but faster, peaking on day 5 instead of day 15. A small share of clonotypes occurred in both CD4 and CD8 compartments, likely arising from convergent recombination. Because the study included only two donors, the extent to which the findings can be generalized is limited. After the booster, most of the clones that had expanded following primary vaccination were detected again (approximately 96% of CD4 and 85% to 90% of CD8), which suggests that memory was broadly maintained. Because abundant contaminating clonotypes from the bulk population could be contained in FACS-sorted repertoires, computational filtering was required.

The run used an Illumina NovaSeq 6000. TCR cDNA was made using 5'RACE template switching, a step that added a universal primer site and unique molecular identifiers. Priming of cDNA synthesis was performed from both the TCR alpha and TCR beta constant segments. Library amplification involved two PCR steps, and the second step added sample barcodes and sequencing adapters. Sequencing of libraries was done on Illumina HiSeq 2500 (2x100 bp) or NovaSeq (2x150 bp). From the authors' description of their analysis: Demultiplexing of reads and collapsing into UMI consensus sequences were performed with MIGEC, and V(D)J alignment was carried out with MiXCR. Using edgeR on replicate PBMC samples, clonotypes were called vaccine-responding if FDR was below 0.01 and the log2 fold change was above 5 up to day 15. Each bulk clonotype received a CD4 or CD8 identity based on whether the sequenced CD4 or CD8 repertoire contained that clonotype at higher abundance. Clones were called with MiXCR by TCRdb after fastp trimmed the public reads at Q25, and only in-frame beta chains were retained. All rows with the same CDR3 protein become a single entry with the most common DNA and genes. The V and J calls follow TCRdb's processing rather than the paper's. For this sample there are 250,000 to 350,000 distinct CDR3 sequences; roughly 8.7% appear just once. Clones ranked in the top ten supply around 3.5% of the sample.

Reading the label with the study, this specimen's treatment or condition is: live attenuated yellow fever vaccine strain. A standard Ficoll-Paque protocol was used to isolate PBMCs from peripheral blood. CD4 and CD8 T-cell fractions were isolated with Dynabeads CD4 and CD8 positive selection kits. RNA was extracted with TriZol from bulk PBMCs, CD4 and CD8 fractions, and dextramer-positive and dextramer-negative fractions. From cysteine to phenylalanine, the CDR3 is 13 amino acids long. Of the read, only the CDR3 DNA is kept; its 39 bases are in frame from base 1. V drops 6 bases and J drops 8 bases, leaving 14 bases in between. For CDR1 and CDR2, the germline V gene lists KGHSH and LQKENI.

The sample consisted of CD4+ T cells sorted from PBMCs, taken 5 days after the yellow fever booster vaccination. The rearranged segments are TRBV18 and TRBJ2-4, with the D segment identity uncertain. The receptor was isolated from a man younger than 30 who received the YFV17D yellow fever vaccine. For the CDR3, the sequence is CASSRASSDIQYF. At the DNA level, the sequence is TGTGCCAGCTCCCGTGCTAGTAGTGACATTCAGTACTTC. With the rest looked up from the reference TRBV18 and TRBJ2-4 genes rather than sequenced, the full variable domain is NAGVMQNPRHLVRRRGQEARLRCSPMKGHSHVYWYRQLPEEGLKFMVYLQKENIIDESGMPKERFSAEFPKEGPSILRIQQVVRGDSAAYFCASSRASSDIQYFGAGTRLSVL.